These T cell receptor beta chains were read from a single sample in a study of cytomegalovirus exposure and HLA in healthy donors. TCRdb keeps only in-frame clones here, not all; method: immunoSEQ multiplex PCR. The sample lists approximately 220,000 clones, over 65% seen once, with 0.6% to 0.65% in the top ten. The specimen was PBMCs. These receptors originate from a man aged 18 to 30 in good health and CMV-seronegative. The CDR3 runs from the conserved cysteine through the conserved F or W. Each record gives: D gene, clone size, J gene, V gene, CDR3 protein, CDR3 DNA. The D gene is left open where the match is weak. Clone size appears in some rows only: once, few, many, or a class for an expanded clone.

D gene: NA; clone size: NA; J gene: TRBJ2-1; V gene: TRBV2; CDR3 protein: CASTRALANYNEQFF; CDR3 DNA: TGTGCCAGCACTAGAGCCTTGGCAAACTACAATGAGCAGTTCTTC
D gene: TRBD2; clone size: NA; J gene: TRBJ2-7; V gene: TRBV5-1; CDR3 protein: CASRPGLMSSYEQYF; CDR3 DNA: TGCGCCAGCAGGCCGGGACTAATGAGCTCCTACGAGCAGTACTTC
D gene: NA; clone size: NA; J gene: TRBJ1-5; V gene: TRBV19; CDR3 protein: CASSILTYQPQHF; CDR3 DNA: TGTGCCAGTAGTATCTTGACTTATCAGCCCCAGCATTTT
D gene: TRBD1; clone size: few; J gene: TRBJ1-6; V gene: TRBV4-1; CDR3 protein: CASSPQTGANNSPLHF; CDR3 DNA: TGCGCCAGCAGCCCACAGACAGGGGCAAATAATTCACCCCTCCACTTT
D gene: NA; clone size: NA; J gene: TRBJ1-1; V gene: TRBV11-2; CDR3 protein: CASSYRVPNTEAFF; CDR3 DNA: TGTGCCAGCAGCTACAGGGTCCCCAACACTGAAGCTTTCTTT
D gene: NA; clone size: few; J gene: TRBJ1-5; V gene: TRBV4-1; CDR3 protein: CASSQTYQTGSPYRNQPQHF; CDR3 DNA: TGCGCCAGCAGCCAAACCTACCAAACAGGGTCCCCCTATCGCAATCAGCCCCAGCATTTT
D gene: NA; clone size: NA; J gene: TRBJ2-1; V gene: TRBV10-3; CDR3 protein: CAISEADEQFF; CDR3 DNA: TGTGCCATCAGTGAAGCCGATGAGCAGTTCTTC
D gene: NA; clone size: NA; J gene: TRBJ2-7; V gene: TRBV7-6; CDR3 protein: CASILSGASYEQYF; CDR3 DNA: TGTGCCAGCATCCTTAGCGGAGCCTCCTACGAGCAGTACTTC
D gene: NA; clone size: NA; J gene: TRBJ1-2; V gene: TRBV4-1; CDR3 protein: CASSQGLPYGYTF; CDR3 DNA: TGTGCCAGCAGCCAGGGACTCCCATATGGCTACACCTTC
D gene: TRBD2; clone size: once; J gene: TRBJ2-3; V gene: TRBV25-1; CDR3 protein: CASDLGEGRTSTDTQYF; CDR3 DNA: TGTGCCAGTGACCTAGGGGAGGGGAGAACTAGCACAGATACGCAGTATTTT
D gene: NA; clone size: NA; J gene: TRBJ1-1; V gene: TRBV2; CDR3 protein: CASSWGYTEAFF; CDR3 DNA: TGTGCCAGCAGTTGGGGCTACACTGAAGCTTTCTTT
D gene: TRBD2; clone size: NA; J gene: TRBJ2-7; V gene: TRBV11-2; CDR3 protein: CASSLGAGGEQYF; CDR3 DNA: TGTGCCAGCAGCTTGGGGGCGGGGGGAGAGCAGTACTTC
D gene: TRBD2; clone size: few; J gene: TRBJ2-1; V gene: TRBV6-5; CDR3 protein: CASRTGLALSEQFF; CDR3 DNA: TGTGCCAGCAGAACGGGACTAGCGCTGTCGGAGCAGTTCTTC
D gene: TRBD1; clone size: once; J gene: TRBJ2-7; V gene: TRBV19; CDR3 protein: CATAAGQGVGQYF; CDR3 DNA: TGTGCCACCGCTGCCGGACAGGGGGTCGGGCAGTACTTC
D gene: NA; clone size: once; J gene: TRBJ2-7; V gene: TRBV27; CDR3 protein: CASSLLGQPYEQYF; CDR3 DNA: TGTGCCAGCAGTTTATTGGGCCAGCCCTACGAGCAGTACTTC
D gene: TRBD2; clone size: NA; J gene: TRBJ2-1; V gene: TRBV7-2; CDR3 protein: CASSPRVSGIYNEQFF; CDR3 DNA: TGTGCCAGCAGCCCGAGGGTTAGCGGGATATACAATGAGCAGTTCTTC
D gene: NA; clone size: NA; J gene: TRBJ1-1; V gene: TRBV29-1; CDR3 protein: CSVEQTENTEAFF; CDR3 DNA: TGCAGCGTTGAACAGACAGAGAACACTGAAGCTTTCTTT
D gene: TRBD1; clone size: NA; J gene: TRBJ1-2; V gene: TRBV7-3; CDR3 protein: CASSPGQGNYGYTF; CDR3 DNA: TGTGCCAGCAGCCCGGGACAGGGTAACTATGGCTACACCTTC
D gene: NA; clone size: few; J gene: TRBJ2-3; V gene: TRBV27; CDR3 protein: CASSSVLGADTQYF; CDR3 DNA: TGTGCCAGCAGTTCCGTCTTAGGGGCAGATACGCAGTATTTT
D gene: NA; clone size: NA; J gene: TRBJ2-7; V gene: TRBV30; CDR3 protein: CAWKKGAAYEQYF; CDR3 DNA: TGTGCCTGGAAGAAAGGGGCGGCATACGAGCAGTACTTC
D gene: TRBD1; clone size: NA; J gene: TRBJ2-1; V gene: TRBV7-3; CDR3 protein: CASSRDPGQYNEQFF; CDR3 DNA: TGTGCCAGCAGCCGAGACCCGGGACAGTACAATGAGCAGTTCTTC
D gene: TRBD1; clone size: NA; J gene: TRBJ2-7; V gene: TRBV10-3; CDR3 protein: CASSYRGSYEQYF; CDR3 DNA: TGTGCCAGCAGCTACAGGGGCTCCTACGAGCAGTACTTC
D gene: TRBD1; clone size: NA; J gene: TRBJ1-2; V gene: TRBV29-1; CDR3 protein: CSVDRGLNYGYTF; CDR3 DNA: TGCAGCGTTGACAGGGGGCTAAACTATGGCTACACCTTC
D gene: NA; clone size: NA; J gene: TRBJ2-7; V gene: TRBV28; CDR3 protein: CASSGEAPPYEQYF; CDR3 DNA: TGTGCCAGCAGTGGGGAGGCCCCACCTTACGAGCAGTACTTC
D gene: NA; clone size: NA; J gene: TRBJ2-5; V gene: TRBV30; CDR3 protein: CAWSVGQTYTGDPVLRARHANF; CDR3 DNA: NA
D gene: TRBD2; clone size: few; J gene: TRBJ2-4; V gene: TRBV5-1; CDR3 protein: CASSSGTSGRASQNIQYF; CDR3 DNA: TGCGCCAGCAGCTCCGGGACTAGCGGGAGGGCCTCCCAAAACATTCAGTACTTC
D gene: NA; clone size: NA; J gene: TRBJ2-1; V gene: TRBV7-2; CDR3 protein: CASSLGLHNEQFF; CDR3 DNA: TGTGCCAGCAGCTTAGGACTTCACAATGAGCAGTTCTTC
D gene: NA; clone size: NA; J gene: TRBJ1-1; V gene: TRBV7-9; CDR3 protein: CASSRGWNTEAFF; CDR3 DNA: TGTGCCAGCAGCAGGGGATGGAACACTGAAGCTTTCTTT
D gene: NA; clone size: NA; J gene: TRBJ1-1; V gene: TRBV18; CDR3 protein: CASSPDSLMNTEAFF; CDR3 DNA: TGTGCCAGCTCACCTGACAGCCTCATGAACACTGAAGCTTTCTTT
D gene: NA; clone size: NA; J gene: TRBJ1-1; V gene: TRBV6-6; CDR3 protein: CASSYRGFPEAFF; CDR3 DNA: TGTGCCAGCAGTTATAGGGGGTTTCCTGAAGCTTTCTTT
D gene: TRBD1; clone size: NA; J gene: TRBJ1-2; V gene: TRBV27; CDR3 protein: CASSRDSLYGYTF; CDR3 DNA: TGTGCCAGCAGCCGGGACAGCCTCTATGGCTACACCTTC
D gene: TRBD1; clone size: NA; J gene: TRBJ2-5; V gene: TRBV5-1; CDR3 protein: CASSLLPRTGETQYF; CDR3 DNA: TGCGCCAGCAGCTTGTTACCGCGGACAGGGGAGACCCAGTACTTC
D gene: TRBD2; clone size: few; J gene: TRBJ2-7; V gene: TRBV27; CDR3 protein: CASSWGTSSYEQYF; CDR3 DNA: TGTGCCAGCAGTTGGGGGACTAGCAGCTACGAGCAGTACTTC
D gene: TRBD1; clone size: once; J gene: TRBJ2-2; V gene: TRBV6-5; CDR3 protein: CASSKGQGANGELFF; CDR3 DNA: TGTGCCAGCAGTAAGGGACAGGGGGCTAACGGGGAGCTGTTTTTT
D gene: TRBD2; clone size: NA; J gene: TRBJ2-7; V gene: TRBV19; CDR3 protein: CASSSPGLAGVYEQYF; CDR3 DNA: TGTGCCAGTAGTTCCCCGGGACTAGCGGGAGTCTACGAGCAGTACTTC
D gene: NA; clone size: NA; J gene: TRBJ2-3; V gene: TRBV21-1; CDR3 protein: CASSKDAGTDTQYF; CDR3 DNA: TGTGCCAGCAGCAAAGACGCAGGCACAGATACGCAGTATTTT
D gene: TRBD2; clone size: NA; J gene: TRBJ2-1; V gene: TRBV7-2; CDR3 protein: CASSRWGTSGNNEQFF; CDR3 DNA: TGTGCCAGCAGCCGTTGGGGGACTAGCGGGAACAATGAGCAGTTCTTC
D gene: TRBD1; clone size: NA; J gene: TRBJ1-1; V gene: TRBV6-1; CDR3 protein: CASSWTGQDTEAFF; CDR3 DNA: TGTGCCAGCAGTTGGACAGGACAGGACACTGAAGCTTTCTTT
D gene: TRBD1; clone size: once; J gene: TRBJ2-6; V gene: TRBV13; CDR3 protein: CASSQGTGSSGANVLTF; CDR3 DNA: TGTGCCAGCAGCCAGGGGACAGGGAGCTCTGGGGCCAACGTCCTGACTTTC
D gene: NA; clone size: NA; J gene: TRBJ2-1; V gene: TRBV28; CDR3 protein: CASSLSRNRGGYEQFF; CDR3 DNA: TGTGCCAGCAGTCTGTCTAGGAATAGGGGAGGTTATGAGCAGTTCTTC
D gene: NA; clone size: NA; J gene: TRBJ1-4; V gene: TRBV14; CDR3 protein: CASTPRANEKLFF; CDR3 DNA: TGTGCCAGCACCCCACGGGCTAATGAAAAACTGTTTTTT
D gene: TRBD1; clone size: NA; J gene: TRBJ2-1; V gene: TRBV5-1; CDR3 protein: CASSLRTGGDEQFF; CDR3 DNA: TGCGCCAGCAGCCTAAGGACAGGGGGCGATGAGCAGTTCTTC
D gene: TRBD1; clone size: NA; J gene: TRBJ2-1; V gene: TRBV6-1; CDR3 protein: CASSEALRAGGGRGPNEQFF; CDR3 DNA: TGTGCCAGCAGTGAAGCGCTTCGGGCAGGGGGCGGGCGCGGGCCCAATGAGCAGTTCTTC
D gene: NA; clone size: few; J gene: TRBJ2-3; V gene: TRBV5-1; CDR3 protein: CASSFLASTDTQYF; CDR3 DNA: TGCGCCAGCAGCTTTTTAGCGAGCACAGATACGCAGTATTTT
D gene: NA; clone size: NA; J gene: TRBJ2-3; V gene: TRBV5-1; CDR3 protein: CASSSRDSPPDTQYF; CDR3 DNA: TGCGCCAGCAGCTCGCGGGACTCTCCGCCAGATACGCAGTATTTT
D gene: NA; clone size: medium-sized; J gene: TRBJ2-3; V gene: TRBV7-6; CDR3 protein: CASSRTGGFTDTQYF; CDR3 DNA: TGTGCCAGCAGCCGAACTGGCGGATTCACAGATACGCAGTATTTT
D gene: TRBD1; clone size: NA; J gene: TRBJ2-7; V gene: TRBV28; CDR3 protein: CASSLEGQERGEQYF; CDR3 DNA: TGTGCCAGCAGTTTGGAGGGACAGGAACGAGGCGAGCAGTACTTC
D gene: NA; clone size: once; J gene: TRBJ2-1; V gene: TRBV11-3; CDR3 protein: CASSLEGGRLIPYNEQFF; CDR3 DNA: TGTGCCAGCAGCTTAGAAGGTGGGAGACTCATCCCCTACAATGAGCAGTTCTTC
D gene: TRBD2; clone size: NA; J gene: TRBJ2-4; V gene: TRBV7-9; CDR3 protein: CASSTRDYPPLYF; CDR3 DNA: TGTGCCAGCAGCACCCGGGACTACCCACCTCTGTACTTC
D gene: NA; clone size: NA; J gene: TRBJ1-3; V gene: TRBV7-9; CDR3 protein: CASSLRFSTVDSSGNTIYF; CDR3 DNA: TGTGCCAGCAGCTTAAGGTTTTCAACAGTCGATTCCTCTGGAAACACCATATATTTT
D gene: NA; clone size: few; J gene: TRBJ2-3; V gene: TRBV5-1; CDR3 protein: CASRGGSGPTDTQYF; CDR3 DNA: TGCGCCAGCAGGGGTGGGAGTGGGCCCACAGATACGCAGTATTTT
D gene: NA; clone size: NA; J gene: TRBJ2-3; V gene: TRBV5-1; CDR3 protein: CASSANWSSTQYF; CDR3 DNA: TGCGCCAGCAGCGCCAACTGGAGTTCCACGCAGTATTTT
D gene: NA; clone size: once; J gene: TRBJ2-1; V gene: TRBV7-8; CDR3 protein: CASSPDSGRWNEQFF; CDR3 DNA: TGTGCCAGCAGCCCTGACTCCGGGAGATGGAATGAGCAGTTCTTC
D gene: TRBD1; clone size: NA; J gene: TRBJ2-1; V gene: TRBV7-9; CDR3 protein: CASSYWTGEYNEQFF; CDR3 DNA: TGTGCCAGCAGCTATTGGACAGGGGAGTACAATGAGCAGTTCTTC
D gene: NA; clone size: NA; J gene: TRBJ1-2; V gene: TRBV6-1; CDR3 protein: CASSEGHYGYTF; CDR3 DNA: TGTGCCAGCAGTGAAGGGCACTATGGCTACACCTTC
D gene: TRBD1; clone size: NA; J gene: TRBJ1-2; V gene: TRBV15; CDR3 protein: CATSSIQGNYGYTF; CDR3 DNA: TGTGCCACCAGCAGCATACAGGGGAACTATGGCTACACCTTC
D gene: NA; clone size: NA; J gene: TRBJ2-2; V gene: TRBV18; CDR3 protein: CASSLSTGELFF; CDR3 DNA: TGTGCCAGCTCCCTTAGCACCGGGGAGCTGTTTTTT